This TCR beta chain originates from a study of blood T cell repertoires in COVID-19. In the study overall: Sample material is recorded as cDNA or gDNA derived from T cells, B-cell-depleted T cells, or PBMCs.

The CDR3 spans 17 residues. V gave up 8 bases and J gave up 0 bases; unmatched junction bases: 12. CDR1 is SNHLY, CDR2 FYNNEI, per germline. Some clones are missing from TCRdb's copy, which holds only in-frame ones; the method was immunoSEQ multiplex PCR. The repertoire holds 300,000 to 500,000 clones, approximately 91% seen once, with around 2.1% in the top ten. The material sequenced was PBMCs or T cells enriched from blood (not recorded which). The TCR comes from a woman aged 40 to 50 with acute COVID-19. This chain joins TRBV2 and TRBJ1-4; TRBD1 matches 7 bases. CDR3: CASGRPEDRATNEKLFF. DNA for the CDR3: TGTGCCAGCGGCCGACCCGAAGACAGGGCAACTAATGAAAAACTGTTTTTT.